This is a list of T cell receptor beta chains from one sample in a study of CD8 T cells in Susac syndrome. Each CDR3 protein is one row after TCRdb ran MiXCR on the immunoSEQ multiplex PCR reads. The profile covers about 200,000 distinct CDR3 sequences, with 85% to 95% appearing a single time and about 0.094% taken by the ten largest. The sample comprised CD4+ T cells from PBMCs. The receptor source for this set is a human donor in good health. Both conserved end residues are part of each CDR3. The D gene is left open where the match is weak. A row's size may be missing; if present it is once, few, many or a size class.

len	v_gene	abundance	d_gene	j_gene	CDR3aa	CDR3nt
13	TRBV14	-	-	TRBJ1-2	CASSLQTWGGYTF	TGTGCCAGCAGTCTGCAAACCTGGGGCGGCTACACCTTC
14	TRBV20-1	once	-	TRBJ2-1	CSARDSLAYNEQFF	TGCAGTGCTAGAGATAGCCTAGCCTACAATGAGCAGTTCTTC
13	TRBV30	-	TRBD1	TRBJ1-2	CAWKETGSGGYTF	TGTGCCTGGAAAGAGACAGGGTCAGGCGGCTACACCTTC
12	TRBV6-6	-	-	TRBJ1-5	CASSYERQPQHF	TGTGCCAGCAGTTACGAGCGCCAGCCCCAGCATTTT
11	TRBV29-1	-	-	TRBJ2-2	CSAKNTGELFF	TGCAGCGCCAAGAACACCGGGGAGCTGTTTTTT
16	TRBV7-8	-	TRBD1	TRBJ1-6	CASSLRGDRSNSPLHF	TGTGCCAGCAGCTTACGTGGGGACAGGAGTAATTCACCCCTCCACTTT
15	TRBV20-1	-	-	TRBJ1-1	CSARAGTGLGTEAFF	TGCAGTGCCAGGGCGGGGACCGGCTTGGGGACTGAAGCTTTCTTT
15	TRBV7-8	-	-	TRBJ2-1	CASRWAGSSYNEQFF	TGTGCCAGCAGGTGGGCGGGGAGCTCCTACAATGAGCAGTTCTTC
16	TRBV7-2	-	TRBD1	TRBJ1-1	CATRQGQGPSNTEAFF	TGTGCCACCCGACAGGGACAGGGGCCTTCGAACACTGAAGCTTTCTTT
11	TRBV29-1	-	TRBD1	TRBJ1-2	CSTGTGAGYTF	TGCAGCACTGGGACAGGGGCTGGCTACACCTTC
13	TRBV28	-	TRBD1	TRBJ2-1	CASSSTGYHEQFF	TGTGCCAGCAGTTCGACAGGGTACCATGAGCAGTTCTTC
16	TRBV3-1	-	TRBD2	TRBJ2-7	CASSHLLTSGVGEQYF	TGTGCCAGCAGCCACCTGTTGACTAGCGGGGTTGGCGAGCAGTACTTC
11	TRBV7-9	-	-	TRBJ1-2	CAWGANYGYTF	TGTGCCTGGGGAGCTAACTATGGCTACACCTTC
15	TRBV6-2/TRBV6-3	once	TRBD2	TRBJ2-3	CASSGRLAGGPTQYF	TGTGCCAGCAGTGGAAGACTAGCGGGGGGGCCAACGCAGTATTTT
16	TRBV13	-	TRBD2	TRBJ2-1	CASSPLAGGLTDEQFF	TGTGCCAGCAGCCCGTTAGCGGGGGGGCTGACCGATGAGCAGTTCTTC
15	TRBV9	-	-	TRBJ2-1	CASSRTGSAYNEQFF	TGTGCCAGCAGTAGAACAGGGTCCGCCTACAATGAGCAGTTCTTC
12	TRBV10-3	-	-	TRBJ1-1	CAISERLAEAFF	TGTGCCATCAGTGAACGGCTCGCTGAAGCTTTCTTT
14	TRBV7-9	-	TRBD2	TRBJ2-1	CASSLTSGRGEQFF	TGTGCCAGCAGCTTGACTAGCGGGAGAGGCGAGCAGTTCTTC
15	TRBV20-1	-	TRBD1	TRBJ1-6	CSARRQGPDNSPLHF	TGCAGTGCTAGACGACAGGGGCCGGATAATTCACCCCTCCACTTT
13	TRBV27	-	-	TRBJ1-5	CASSFGLNQPQHF	TGTGCCAGCAGTTTTGGGCTCAATCAGCCCCAGCATTTT
12	TRBV2	-	-	TRBJ2-2	CASSEDSGELFF	TGTGCCAGCAGTGAAGACAGCGGGGAGCTGTTTTTT
16	TRBV18	-	-	TRBJ1-5	CASSQTARGGNQPQHF	TGTGCCAGCTCACAGACAGCCCGGGGGGGCAATCAGCCCCAGCATTTT
14	TRBV6-6	-	-	TRBJ2-3	CASLDNLPPDTQYF	TGTGCCAGCCTCGACAACCTTCCCCCCGATACGCAGTATTTT
17	TRBV4-1	-	TRBD2	TRBJ2-5	CASSQAGGGRYEETQYF	TGCGCCAGCAGCCAAGCCGGGGGAGGGAGGTACGAAGAGACCCAGTACTTC
14	TRBV6-5	-	TRBD1	TRBJ2-1	CATHRGGTLSEQFF	TGTGCCACCCACAGGGGTGGTACGCTTTCTGAGCAGTTCTTC